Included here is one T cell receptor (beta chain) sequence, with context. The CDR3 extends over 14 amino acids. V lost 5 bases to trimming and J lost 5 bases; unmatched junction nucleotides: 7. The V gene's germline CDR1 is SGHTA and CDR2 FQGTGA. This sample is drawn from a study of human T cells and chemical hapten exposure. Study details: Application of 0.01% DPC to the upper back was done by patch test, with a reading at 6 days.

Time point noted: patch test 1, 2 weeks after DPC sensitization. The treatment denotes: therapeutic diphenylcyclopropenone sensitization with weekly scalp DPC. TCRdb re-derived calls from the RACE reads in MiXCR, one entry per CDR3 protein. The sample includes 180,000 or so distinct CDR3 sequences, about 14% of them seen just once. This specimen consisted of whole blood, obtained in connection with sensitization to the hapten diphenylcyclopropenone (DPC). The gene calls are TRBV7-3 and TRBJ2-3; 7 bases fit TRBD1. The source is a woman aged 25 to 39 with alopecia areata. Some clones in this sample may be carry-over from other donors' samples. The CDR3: CASSPDRVIDTQYF. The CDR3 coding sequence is TGTGCCAGCAGCCCCGACAGGGTGATAGATACGCAGTATTTT. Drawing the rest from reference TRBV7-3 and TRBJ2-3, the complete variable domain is GAGVSQTPSNKVTEKGKYVELRCDPISGHTALYWYRQSLGQGPEFLIYFQGTGAADDSGLPNDRFFAVRPEGSVSTLKIQRTERGDSAVYLCASSPDRVIDTQYFGPGTRLTVL.